This TCR beta chain originates from a study of shared clonotypes between healthy human individuals. The assay was immunoSEQ multiplex PCR, and TCRdb's table has in-frame clones only and misses some. Among about 1.1 million clones, approximately 80% were seen once, and the ten largest hold roughly 0.9%. This TCR was recovered from a man younger than 30 in good health. Some clones in this sample may be carry-over from other donors' samples. Sequenced: memory CD4+ T cells from PBMCs. As to subset: CD45RA-negative fraction.

The CDR3 bases are TGTGCCAGCAGCTTCAGTCGCGGCCAAGAGACCCAGTACTTC. Translated: CASSFSRGQETQYF. This chain uses TRBV11-2 with TRBJ2-5; no reliable D call. This CDR3 contains 14 residues. CDR1 and CDR2 from the germline V gene are SGHAT and FQNNGV. Trimming left V 3 bases short and J 1 base short, with 9 bases between.